This TCR beta chain was recovered during a study of blood T cell repertoires in COVID-19. The wider study: Some COVID-19 samples were acute and others convalescent; all came from the United States, Italy and Spain. PBMCs, B-cell-depleted T cells, or T cells were the source of the cDNA or gDNA that made up the material.

Trimming left V 5 bases short and J 3 bases short, with 16 bases between. The CDR3 extends over 16 amino acids. Germline loops: CDR1 SEHNR, CDR2 FQNEAQ (reference sequence). In the original processing: It was from reference gene primer amplification that nucleated cell counts were estimated. Data came from immunoSEQ multiplex PCR; TCRdb stores just in-frame clones and leaves some out. That table gives V, J and clone size, and the DNA gave D and trimming. In the table there are over 400,000 clones, around 86% of which are singletons. This sequence joins TRBV7-9 and TRBJ1-4; the D gene is possibly TRBD1 (5 bases). This TCR derives from a woman under 40 with active or convalescent COVID-19. Specimen: peripheral blood. Written as DNA, the CDR3 is TGTGCCAGCAGCACGACAGCCCTAATGGCTAATGAAAAACTGTTTTTT. Protein sequence: CASSTTALMANEKLFF.